Each of the 14 T cell receptor beta chains below was sequenced from the same sample in a study of T cell repertoires in cytomegalovirus infection. TCRdb reprocessed the reads via MiXCR and lists one record per CDR3 protein. The table records some 150,000 distinct CDR3 sequences, roughly a quarter of them present only once. The sequencing sample was made of PBMCs. These TCRs come from a human donor in good health (CMV status not recorded). Some clones in this sample may be carry-over from other donors' samples.

This chain uses TRBV13 with TRBJ1-2; 8 positions agree with TRBD1. The V segment lost 5 bases and the J segment 2 bases; nucleotides outside the gene matches: 4. Germline CDR1 PRHDT, CDR2 FYEKMQ (reference sequence). The CDR3 extends over 14 amino acids. CDR3 sequence reads: CASSAWTGNYGYTF. The CDR3, as DNA: TGTGCCAGCAGCGCCTGGACAGGGAACTATGGCTACACCTTC.

This clonotype was seen more than once but under ten times. V is TRBV5-1 and J is TRBJ1-3; tentative D call: TRBD1 (5 bases). Germline CDR1 reads SGHRS; CDR2 reads YFSETQ. Deletions cut 4 bases from V and 0 bases from J, with 11 bases between. This CDR3 is 15 amino acids long. CDR3 amino acids: CASSLQENSGNTIYF. The CDR3 coding sequence is TGCGCCAGCAGCCTACAGGAGAACTCTGGAAACACCATATATTTT.

This clonotype showed up many times. The DNA for the CDR3 is TGTGCCAGCAGCCGAGGGACGGCTGGAAACACCATATATTTT. Amino acid sequence: CASSRGTAGNTIYF. The chain uses TRBV11-2 and TRBJ1-3; possibly TRBD1 for D (5 bases). The CDR3 spans 14 residues. CDR1 SGHAT and CDR2 FQNNGV come from the germline V gene. V was cut by 5 bases and J by 2 bases, with 10 bases left in between.

V is TRBV20-1 and J is TRBJ2-3; possibly TRBD1 or TRBD2 for D (7 bases each). V lost 3 bases to trimming and J lost 0 bases, with 22 bases between them. The CDR3 is 18 amino acids. The germline gives CDR1 DFQATT, CDR2 SNEGSKA (reference sequence). CDR3 bases: TGCAGTGCTAGCCGACAGGGCGGGGGTATAATCAGCACAGATACGCAGTATTTT. This encodes CSASRQGGGIISTDTQYF.

J is TRBJ1-6 and V is TRBV12-3 or TRBV12-4, with 8 bases that match TRBD1. The CDR3 covers 15 residues. Trimming at V came to 5 bases and at J to 4 bases, leaving 4 bases not matched to a gene. The CDR3 nucleotides are TGTGCCAGCAGTGGACGACAGGGGTATAATTCACCCCTCCACTTT. It translates to CASSGRQGYNSPLHF.

In this sample, this clonotype turned up a few times. CDR3 loop: CSVGDGGELFF. The CDR3 DNA follows: TGCAGCGTCGGGGACGGCGGGGAGCTGTTTTTT. The rearrangement links TRBV29-1 to TRBJ2-2; D is tentatively TRBD1 or TRBD2 (5 bases each). Germline CDR1 SQVTM, CDR2 ANQGSEA. The V and J ends lost 6 bases and 7 bases respectively, with 9 bases between them. The CDR3 is 11 amino acids.

The sample holds many counts of this clonotype. V and J are TRBV7-2 and TRBJ2-7; D possibly matches TRBD1 or TRBD2 (6 bases each). The germline CDR1 and CDR2 sequences are SGHTA and FQGNSA. The CDR3 extends over 16 amino acids. V was clipped by 0 bases and J by 3 bases, with 15 bases between them. The CDR3 region has the DNA TGTGCCAGCAGCTTAGCCGGAGGGACAACTAGCTACGAGCAGTACTTC. Protein sequence: CASSLAGGTTSYEQYF. The complete variable domain, with remaining parts taken from reference TRBV7-2 and TRBJ2-7, reads GAGVSQSPSNKVTEKGKDVELRCDPISGHTALYWYRQSLGQGLEFLIYFQGNSAPDKSGLPSDRFSAERTGGSVSTLTIQRTQQEDSAVYLCASSLAGGTTSYEQYFGPGTRLTVT.

This clonotype was observed at least ten times. This chain links TRBV7-2 with TRBJ2-5; D call uncertain. The CDR3 sequence is 16 residues long. Germline V CDR1 and CDR2: SGHTA, FQGNSA. V lost 5 bases and J 1 base, leaving 17 bases between the germline ends. CDR3 coding DNA: TGTGCCAGCAGCCCGCCACCAGAGAGGCCCCAAGAGACCCAGTACTTC. It codes for CASSPPPERPQETQYF.

This clonotype was seen many times. This chain connects TRBV7-3 to TRBJ2-5; 7 positions agree with TRBD1. The germline CDR1 and CDR2 sequences are SGHTA and FQGTGA. The V segment lost 6 bases and the J segment 1 base; nucleotides outside the gene matches: 5. This CDR3 contains 14 residues. CDR3 amino acids: CASRSTGSQETQYF. The DNA of the CDR3 is TGTGCCAGCAGGTCGACAGGGAGCCAAGAGACCCAGTACTTC.

Only a few counts were recorded for this clonotype. The chain has TRBV18 and TRBJ1-2, with 10 bases that match TRBD1. V shed 3 bases, J shed 0 bases, and the junction held 7 bases outside the gene matches. Per the germline V gene, CDR1 is KGHSH and CDR2 is LQKENI. The CDR3 consists of 17 residues. This CDR3 is CASSPLGQGPSNYGYTF. Written as DNA, the CDR3 is TGTGCCAGCTCACCCTTGGGACAGGGGCCTTCTAACTATGGCTACACCTTC.

V and J are TRBV10-3 and TRBJ1-1; D uncertain. The CDR3 is made up of 11 amino acids. The germline V gene encodes CDR1 ENHRY and CDR2 SYGVKD. Deletions cut 6 bases from V and 6 bases from J, with 8 bases between. CDR3 loop: CAIREFSEAFF. CDR3 nucleotide sequence: TGTGCCATCAGAGAATTTTCTGAAGCTTTCTTT.

In the case of this clonotype: A read error may be the cause here, since a much bigger clone is one base away. This rearrangement joins TRBV7-8 to TRBJ2-1; no firm D call. V was trimmed by 0 bases and J by 5 bases, leaving 11 bases between them. Per germline, CDR1 SGHVS and CDR2 FQNEAQ. This CDR3 comprises 15 residues. The CDR3, as DNA: TGTGCCAGCAGCTTAGCGACCGCTGGAAACAATGAGCAGTTCTTC. This translates into CASSLATAGNNEQFF.

In this sample, this clonotype turned up a few times. The germline gene is not matched at one end of the junction; a read error may be the cause. The chain couples TRBV29-1 to TRBJ2-7, with D perhaps matching TRBD1 (6 bases). Per the germline V gene, CDR1 is SQVTM and CDR2 is ANQGSEA. This CDR3 is built from 13 residues. CDR3 in amino acids: CSVEDTGRYEQYF. CDR3 DNA sequence: TGTAGCGTTGAAGATACAGGGCGCTACGAGCAGTACTTC.

The V gene is TRBV4-1, the J gene TRBJ1-1; D is possibly TRBD1 (6 bases). Germline V CDR1 and CDR2: MGHRA, YSYEKL. The germline V and J ends were trimmed by 1 base and 4 bases, with 16 bases remaining between them. The CDR3 consists of 16 residues. CDR3 protein: CASSQVPTGAGTEAFF. DNA for the CDR3: TGCGCCAGCAGCCAAGTCCCGACGGGGGCGGGCACTGAAGCTTTCTTT.